Sequencing of this T cell receptor beta chain was carried out in a study of early T cells in non-severe SARS-CoV-2 infection. General study points: VDJdb-based matching was biased toward anti-spike CD8 responses and missed private and CD4 specificities.

This clonotype was detected many times. Its antigen is still unknown. TCRdb re-derived calls from the 5' RACE reads in MiXCR, one entry per CDR3 protein. This sample has some 80,000 distinct CDR3 sequences, with 4.5% to 6% found just once. The germline V gene encodes CDR1 SQVTM and CDR2 ANQGSEA. The germline V and J ends were trimmed by 5 bases and 1 base, with 5 bases remaining between them. This CDR3 has 12 amino acids. The chain is built from TRBV29-1 and TRBJ2-2; no definite D call. Material: whole blood, obtained at baseline. The receptor was isolated from an adult who was a healthcare worker with PCR-confirmed SARS-CoV-2 infection or an uninfected control (not recorded which). In DNA, the CDR3 is TGCAGCGTTCGGTTGAACACCGGGGAGCTGTTTTTT. This sequence encodes CSVRLNTGELFF.